These 22 T cell receptor beta chains share one sample of origin, sequenced in a study of CD4 and CD8 cells across lung adenocarcinoma regions. One entry per CDR3 protein, called by TCRdb with MiXCR from the PCR reads. The sample lists roughly 6,500 distinct CDR3 sequences, 51% occurring once. What was sequenced was CD4+ T cells from the center of a lung tumor. Every receptor here comes from a female donor with lung adenocarcinoma. The CD4 and CD8 labels of this study may be unreliable.

Ten or more counts support this clonotype. This rearrangement joins TRBV27 to TRBJ1-5, with 8 bases aligning to TRBD1. From germline, CDR1 is MNHEY and CDR2 SMNVEV (reference sequence). Losses at the gene ends were 6 bases for V and 1 base for J; bases not matched to a gene: 8. The CDR3 has 16 residues. DNA of the CDR3: TGTGCCAGCAGGAACACAGGGGGAAGGAGCAATCAGCCCCAGCATTTT. Its protein is CASRNTGGRSNQPQHF.

The chain links TRBV2 to TRBJ1-2, with 9 nucleotides matching TRBD1. The CDR3 sequence is 13 residues long. V shed 6 bases and J 7 bases; nucleotides not matched to a gene: 6. From germline, CDR1 is SNHLY and CDR2 FYNNEI. The CDR3 region is CASSRDRDRGYTF. The CDR3 DNA is TGTGCCAGCAGCCGGGACAGGGATCGTGGCTACACCTTC.

The chain couples TRBV28 to TRBJ2-1, with 8 bases identical to TRBD2. Germline assignment: CDR1 MDHEN and CDR2 SYDVKM. V gave up 3 bases and J gave up 8 bases; unmatched junction bases: 9. The CDR3 consists of 15 residues. In nucleotides, the CDR3 is TGTGCCAGCAGTTTTACGAGCGGGAGTAGGTATGAGCAGTTCTTC. Translation: CASSFTSGSRYEQFF.

The V and J genes are TRBV7-6 and TRBJ2-1, with D hard to call. The J call may be mistaken, given a closer DNA end match to TRBJ2-7. The CDR3 extends over 13 amino acids. Germline lookup yields CDR1 SGHVS and CDR2 FNYEAQ. CDR3 region: CASSDQLDREQYF. In DNA, the CDR3 is TGTGCCAGCAGCGATCAATTGGACCGCGAGCAGTACTTC.

This rearrangement joins TRBV6-1 to TRBJ2-3; possibly TRBD1 or TRBD2 for D (7 bases each). From germline, CDR1 is MNHNS and CDR2 SASEGT. V was shortened by 7 bases and J by 5 bases, with 16 bases between the two germline ends. The length of the CDR3 is 14 residues. CDR3 loop: CASKFSRGGDTQYF. The CDR3 bases are TGTGCCAGCAAGTTTAGCAGGGGGGGAGATACGCAGTATTTT.

This clonotype turned up a few times. The rearrangement joins TRBV19 to TRBJ2-3; 10 bases align to TRBD2. Losses at the gene ends were 3 bases for V and 2 bases for J; bases not matched to a gene: 2. Per germline, CDR1 LNHDA and CDR2 SQIVND (reference sequence). The CDR3 loop spans 15 amino acids. The CDR3 here is CASSILAGVTDTQYF. The CDR3 DNA follows: TGTGCCAGTAGTATCCTAGCGGGAGTCACAGATACGCAGTATTTT.

This clonotype came up a few times. V usage is TRBV10-2 and J usage is TRBJ2-1; TRBD2 agrees at 7 bases. The J segment lost 6 bases and the V segment lost 4 bases, leaving 9 bases of the junction unmatched. Germline loops: CDR1 WSHSY, CDR2 SAAADI. The CDR3 is 15 amino acids. The CDR3 is CASSVSSGSVNEQFF. CDR3 bases: TGCGCCAGCAGTGTATCTAGCGGCAGTGTCAATGAGCAGTTCTTC.

The rearrangement links TRBV6-5 to TRBJ2-3; 14 bases agree with TRBD2. This CDR3 comprises 20 residues. The germline V gene has CDR1 MNHEY and CDR2 SVGAGI. Trimming removed 2 bases from V and 4 bases from J; junction bases left unmatched: 14. The CDR3 protein is CASSYQGLAGVITKADTQYF. The CDR3 coding sequence is TGTGCCAGCAGTTACCAGGGACTAGCGGGAGTTATTACGAAGGCAGATACGCAGTATTTT.

Comment on this clonotype: At one end the junction does not follow the germline gene, possibly because of a read error. This chain links TRBV10-1 with TRBJ2-3, with 8 bases lining up with TRBD2. Germline assignment: CDR1 WNHNN and CDR2 SYGVQD (reference sequence). The CDR3 has 15 residues. CDR3 nucleotide sequence: TGCGCCAGCACCCGGGGGGGCCTAAAAGGAGATACCCAGTATTTT. Translation gives CASTRGGLKGDTQYF.

J is TRBJ2-1 and V is TRBV6-1; TRBD1 or TRBD2 may be the D gene (5 bases each). The V end lost 3 bases, the J end lost 10 bases, and 22 bases lay between the germline ends. Germline V gene sequence: CDR1 MNHNS, CDR2 SASEGT. The CDR3 is 16 amino acids. CDR3 DNA sequence: TGTGCCAGCAGTGAGAGGGCAGGGTCGGTCTCCTACGAGCAGTTCTTC. It translates to CASSERAGSVSYEQFF.

This clonotype was seen a handful of times. The chain combines TRBV11-3 with TRBJ2-5; D could derive from TRBD1 or TRBD2 (7 bases each). The CDR3 spans 16 residues. Germline V gives CDR1 SGHNT, CDR2 YENEEA. Trimming removed 5 bases from V and 0 bases from J, with 16 bases in between. As DNA, the CDR3 is TGTGCCAGCAGCGGGGGGAGGGACAGCAACCAAGAGACCCAGTACTTC. This encodes CASSGGRDSNQETQYF.

Worth noting for this clonotype: The junction differs from germline at one of its ends, possibly a read error. The chain employs TRBV6-1 and TRBJ2-3, with TRBD2 matching over 13 bases. Germline lookup yields CDR1 MNHNS and CDR2 SASEGT. The CDR3 consists of 15 residues. The CDR3 DNA reads as TGTGCCAGCAGACTAGCGGGAGGGCCCTCCGATGCGCAGTTTTTC. Protein: CASRLAGGPSDAQFF.

This rearrangement joins TRBV25-1 to TRBJ2-5; possible D gene TRBD1, 5 bases. CDR3 length: 13 amino acids. The germline V gene encodes CDR1 MGHDK and CDR2 SYGVNS. Trimming removed 3 bases at V and 7 bases at J, with 12 bases between. CDR3 DNA sequence: TGTGCCAGCAGTGACAGGGCCCTCGGGACCCAGTACTTC. It specifies CASSDRALGTQYF.

The chain is built from TRBV7-3 and TRBJ2-5; D may be TRBD2 (5 bases). V was shortened by 5 bases and J by 4 bases, with 17 bases between the two germline ends. Germline-derived CDR1 and CDR2 are SGHTA and FQGTGA. The CDR3 sequence is 15 residues long. The CDR3 loop reads CASSLMGASGETQYF. The CDR3 DNA sequence: TGTGCCAGCAGCCTTATGGGAGCCTCGGGAGAGACCCAGTACTTC.

CDR3 amino acids: CASSLGLSSYEQYF. The CDR3 nucleotides read TGTGCCAGCAGCTTAGGACTGTCCTCCTACGAGCAGTACTTC. This chain links TRBV7-2 with TRBJ2-7; D is unclear. V lost 1 base and J lost 0, with 7 bases in between. Germline assignment: CDR1 SGHTA and CDR2 FQGNSA. The CDR3 contains 14 residues.

Concerning this clonotype: Because it lacks the conserved phenylalanine or tryptophan at the end, this CDR3 is likely a read error. This rearrangement joins TRBV6-1 to TRBJ2-5; tentatively, D is TRBD2 (7 bases). Near its end, the DNA agrees better with TRBJ2-1, so the J call may be wrong. Germline V lookup: CDR1 MNHNS, CDR2 SASEGT. This CDR3 region has 14 residues. The CDR3 is CASGCPRGQETQFS. CDR3 coding DNA: TGTGCCAGCGGGTGCCCGCGGGGGCAAGAGACCCAGTTCTCC.

J is TRBJ2-1 and V is TRBV27, with D unclear. Trimming cost V 0 bases and J 9 bases, with 12 bases left between them. Looked up from germline, CDR1 is MNHEY and CDR2 is SMNVEV (reference sequence). The CDR3 length is 14 residues. The chain's CDR3 is CASSLSVTDGEQFF. For the CDR3, the DNA is TGTGCCAGCAGTTTATCTGTCACGGACGGTGAGCAGTTCTTC.

As for this clonotype: An end of the junction differs from the germline gene, which may be a read error. The rearrangement links TRBV6-4 to TRBJ2-3, with D tentatively TRBD1 or TRBD2 (5 bases each). The CDR3 totals 14 residues. Germline V lookup: CDR1 MRHNA, CDR2 SNTAGT. The CDR3 DNA reads TGTGCCAGCACGGGGCAGGGTGGCAAAAATATGCAGTACTTT. This gives the protein CASTGQGGKNMQYF.

The chain couples TRBV6-1 to TRBJ2-5; 13 positions match TRBD2. V lost 8 bases and J lost 11; bases outside the gene matches: 17. The V gene's germline CDR1 is MNHNS and CDR2 SASEGT. The CDR3 is 16 residues long. In DNA form, the CDR3 reads TGTGCCAGCCTAGGGACTAGCGGGGAGGAAAACAATGAGCAGTACTTC. Encoded protein: CASLGTSGEENNEQYF.

CDR3 residues: CASSTGTGFEEQYF. CDR3 nucleotide sequence: TGTGCCAGCAGTACCGGGACGGGTTTTGAGGAGCAGTACTTC. The chain has TRBV27 and TRBJ2-7, with D perhaps being TRBD1 or TRBD2 (5 bases each). CDR1 and CDR2 (germline): MNHEY, SMNVEV (reference sequence). Trimming removed 5 bases from V and 7 bases from J, with 18 bases in between. The CDR3 totals 14 residues.

The chain recombines TRBV6-2 or TRBV6-3 with TRBJ2-5, with TRBD1 as a possible D gene (6 bases). The end of the DNA fits TRBJ2-7 better, so the J call may be wrong. Per germline, CDR1 MNHEY and CDR2 SVGEGT. The CDR3 is 13 residues long. For the CDR3, the DNA is TGTGCCAGCAGTTACCGGGACAACTACGAGCAGTACTTC. Its protein product is CASSYRDNYEQYF.

The rearrangement links TRBV6-1 to TRBJ1-1; 9 positions agree with TRBD1. Germline V gene lookup returns CDR1 MNHNS and CDR2 SASEGT. This CDR3 has 14 amino acids. V was pared by 6 bases and J by 6 bases, with 8 bases of the junction left unmatched. The CDR3 protein is CASRFRDRDPEAFF. CDR3 nucleotides: TGTGCCAGCAGATTCCGGGACAGGGATCCTGAAGCTTTCTTT.